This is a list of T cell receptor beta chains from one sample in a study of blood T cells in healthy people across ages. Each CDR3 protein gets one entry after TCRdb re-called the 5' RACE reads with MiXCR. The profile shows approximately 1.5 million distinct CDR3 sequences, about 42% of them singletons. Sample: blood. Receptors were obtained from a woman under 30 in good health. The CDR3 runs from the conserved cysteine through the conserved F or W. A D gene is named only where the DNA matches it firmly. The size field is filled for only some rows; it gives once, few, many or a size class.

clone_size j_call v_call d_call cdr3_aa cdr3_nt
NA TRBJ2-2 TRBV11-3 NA CASSPPSLTGELFF TGTGCCAGCAGCCCCCCCTCTCTCACCGGGGAGCTGTTTTTT
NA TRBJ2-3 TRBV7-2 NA CASSYTSFGTDTQYF TGTGCCAGCAGCTATACTAGCTTTGGGACAGATACGCAGTATTTT
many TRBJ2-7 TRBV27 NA CASSLRGAYEQYF TGTGCCAGCAGCTTGAGGGGAGCCTACGAGCAGTACTTC
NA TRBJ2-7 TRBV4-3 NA CASSQSEGEHEQYF TGCGCCAGCAGCCAATCGGAGGGGGAGCACGAGCAGTACTTC
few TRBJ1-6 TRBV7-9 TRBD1 CASSSIRQGYSPLHF TGTGCCAGCAGCTCCATTCGACAGGGGTATTCACCCCTCCACTTT
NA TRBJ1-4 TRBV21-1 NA CASSKGTGGEKLFF TGTGCCAGCAGCAAAGGCACCGGGGGGGAAAAACTGTTTTTT
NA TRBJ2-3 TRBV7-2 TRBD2 CASSQRAGVRTDTQYF TGTGCCAGCAGCCAGAGGGCGGGGGTCCGCACAGATACGCAGTATTTT
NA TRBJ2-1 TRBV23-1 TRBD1 CASSNLTGDSYNEQFF TGCGCCAGCAGTAACTTGACAGGGGACTCCTACAATGAGCAGTTCTTC
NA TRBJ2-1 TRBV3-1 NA CASSQDRGCEQFF TGTGCCAGCAGCCAAGATCGGGGGTGTGAGCAGTTCTTC
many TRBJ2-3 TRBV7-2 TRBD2 CASSPGTSGDTQYF TGTGCCAGCAGCCCCGGGACTAGTGGCGATACGCAGTATTTT
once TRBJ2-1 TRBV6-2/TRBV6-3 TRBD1 CATGQTNEQFF TGTGCCACGGGACAGACAAATGAGCAGTTCTTC
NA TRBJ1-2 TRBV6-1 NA CASSAKLTGYGYTF TGTGCCAGCAGTGCAAAGCTGACAGGCTATGGCTACACCTTC
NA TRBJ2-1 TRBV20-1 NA CSAREPVNNEQFF TGCAGTGCTAGAGAACCGGTTAACAATGAGCAGTTCTTC
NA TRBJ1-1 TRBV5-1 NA CASSLETGMNTEAFF TGCGCCAGCAGCTTGGAAACGGGCATGAACACTGAAGCTTTCTTT
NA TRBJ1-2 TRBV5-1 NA CASSLEALLYGYTF TGCGCCAGCAGCTTGGAGGCCCTGCTCTATGGCTACACCTTC
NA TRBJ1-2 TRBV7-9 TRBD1 CASRDPGQGNGYTF TGTGCCAGCAGGGACCCGGGACAGGGGAATGGCTACACCTTC
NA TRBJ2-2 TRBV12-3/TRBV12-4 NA CASSLPRTQGTGELFF TGTGCCAGCAGCCTGCCGCGGACGCAGGGGACCGGGGAGCTGTTTTTT
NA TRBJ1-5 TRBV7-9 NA CASSHGDGHSNQPQHF TGTGCCAGCAGCCATGGGGACGGTCATAGCAATCAGCCCCAGCATTTT
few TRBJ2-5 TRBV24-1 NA CATSDAGHQETQYF TGTGCCACCAGTGATGCGGGACATCAAGAGACCCAGTACTTC
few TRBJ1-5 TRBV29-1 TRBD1 CSPGQGAIRNQPQHF TGCAGCCCGGGACAGGGGGCGATACGCAATCAGCCCCAGCATTTT
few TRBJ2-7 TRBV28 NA CASTSRGDPTYEQYF TGTGCCAGCACAAGTCGCGGGGACCCAACCTACGAGCAGTACTTC
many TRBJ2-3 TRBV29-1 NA CSVERGRGTDTQYF TGCAGCGTTGAGCGAGGACGGGGAACAGATACGCAGTATTTT
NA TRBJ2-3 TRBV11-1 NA CASSVYPPDTQYF TGTGCCAGCAGCGTATATCCCCCAGATACGCAGTATTTT
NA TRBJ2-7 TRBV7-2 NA CASSLITGLTGSYEQYF TGTGCCAGCAGCTTAATAACCGGCCTAACAGGGTCTTACGAGCAGTACTTC
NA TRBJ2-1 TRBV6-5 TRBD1 CASTLGGTGPNEQFF TGTGCCAGCACCCTAGGCGGGACAGGGCCGAATGAGCAGTTCTTC
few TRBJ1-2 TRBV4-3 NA CASSQAWATDGYTF TGCGCCAGCAGCCAAGCTTGGGCCACGGATGGCTACACCTTC
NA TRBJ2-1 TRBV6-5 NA CASSPSSRSYNEQFF TGTGCCAGCAGCCCTTCTTCCCGCTCCTACAATGAGCAGTTCTTC
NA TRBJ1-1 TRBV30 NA CAWSPVNTEAFF TGTGCCTGGAGTCCAGTGAACACTGAAGCTTTCTTT
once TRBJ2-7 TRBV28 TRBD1 CASSPRAGTGYYEQYF TGTGCCAGCAGTCCCAGAGCCGGGACAGGGTACTACGAGCAGTACTTC
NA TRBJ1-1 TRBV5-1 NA CASSGTGTVYTEAFF TGCGCCAGCAGCGGTACCGGGACGGTATACACTGAAGCTTTCTTT
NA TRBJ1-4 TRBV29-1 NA CSAGPSGGGEKLFF TGCAGCGCCGGCCCCTCGGGCGGTGGAGAAAAACTGTTTTTT
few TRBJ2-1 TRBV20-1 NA CSLLRSSYNEQFF TGCAGTCTCCTTCGGTCCTCCTACAATGAGCAGTTCTTC
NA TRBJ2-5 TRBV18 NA CASSPFTETQYF TGTGCCAGCTCACCTTTCACGGAGACCCAGTACTTC
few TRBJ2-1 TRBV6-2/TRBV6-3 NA CASKQTYNEQFF TGTGCCAGCAAGCAGACCTACAATGAGCAGTTCTTC
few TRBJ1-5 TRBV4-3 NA CASSQERGGGPQHF TGCGCCAGCAGCCAAGAACGTGGAGGCGGGCCCCAGCATTTT
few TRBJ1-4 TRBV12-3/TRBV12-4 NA CASSRYRDREKLFF TGTGCCAGCAGTAGATACCGGGACCGCGAAAAACTGTTTTTT
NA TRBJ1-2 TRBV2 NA CASSAQQGGNYGYTF TGTGCCAGCAGTGCCCAGCAGGGAGGTAACTATGGCTACACCTTC
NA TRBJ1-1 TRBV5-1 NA CASSVVPAATEAFF TGCGCCAGCAGCGTAGTCCCGGCCGCCACTGAAGCTTTCTTT
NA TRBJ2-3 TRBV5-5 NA CASRGRTSPPDTQYF TGTGCCAGCAGGGGACGAACAAGCCCCCCAGATACGCAGTATTTT
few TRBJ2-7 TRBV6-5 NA CASSSDLRGEQYF TGTGCCAGCAGTTCCGACCTGCGAGGCGAGCAGTACTTC
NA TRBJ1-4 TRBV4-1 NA CASSQGVGGREKLFF TGCGCCAGCAGCCAAGGGGTAGGTGGGCGAGAAAAACTGTTTTTT
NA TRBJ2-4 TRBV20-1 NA CSARAPEHKKNIQYF TGCAGTGCTAGAGCCCCCGAACACAAAAAAAACATTCAGTACTTC
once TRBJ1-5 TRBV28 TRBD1 CASSLSPDRDYSNQPQHF TGTGCCAGCAGTTTATCCCCGGACAGGGATTATAGCAATCAGCCCCAGCATTTT
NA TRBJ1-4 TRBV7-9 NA CASSLGANEKLFF TGTGCCAGCAGCTTAGGAGCTAATGAAAAACTGTTTTTT
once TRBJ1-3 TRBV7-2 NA CASSRPGGRSGNTIYF TGTGCCAGCAGCCGCCCTGGGGGCCGCTCTGGAAACACCATATATTTT
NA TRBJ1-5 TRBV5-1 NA CASSPQGTENQPQHF TGCGCCAGCAGTCCACAGGGTACCGAAAATCAGCCCCAGCATTTT
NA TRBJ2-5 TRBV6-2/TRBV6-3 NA CASSQQVRETQYF TGTGCCAGCAGCCAACAGGTCCGGGAGACCCAGTACTTC
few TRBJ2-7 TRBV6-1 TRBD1 CASGWTGGNEQYF TGTGCCAGCGGTTGGACAGGGGGCAACGAGCAGTACTTC
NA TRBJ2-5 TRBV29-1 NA CSALEAYNEQYF TGCAGCGCCCTGGAGGCCTACAATGAGCAGTACTTC
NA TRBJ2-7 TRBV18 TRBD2 CASSPPVAGGEQYF TGTGCCAGCTCACCACCGGTAGCGGGAGGCGAGCAGTACTTC
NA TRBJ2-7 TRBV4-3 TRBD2 CASSMRLAGGEEQYF TGCGCCAGCAGCATGCGACTAGCGGGGGGGGAGGAGCAGTACTTC
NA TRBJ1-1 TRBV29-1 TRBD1 CGAIPGGRDTEAFF TGCGGCGCCATACCAGGGGGACGGGACACTGAAGCTTTCTTT
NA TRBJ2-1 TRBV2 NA CASGTGGPEQFF TGTGCCAGCGGGACTGGCGGACCTGAGCAGTTCTTC
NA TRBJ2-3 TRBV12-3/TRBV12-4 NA CASSRGTLGLNTQYF TGTGCCAGCAGCCGAGGGACCCTAGGGCTTAATACGCAGTATTTT
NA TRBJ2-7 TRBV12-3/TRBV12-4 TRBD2 CASSFAGEYEQYF TGTGCCAGCAGTTTCGCGGGAGAGTACGAGCAGTACTTC
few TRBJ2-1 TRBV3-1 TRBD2 CASSRFPGSGYNEQFF TGTGCCAGCAGCCGGTTCCCGGGTAGCGGGTACAATGAGCAGTTCTTC
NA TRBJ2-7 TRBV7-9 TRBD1 CASGRGQTDYEQYF TGTGCCAGCGGCCGGGGACAGACTGACTACGAGCAGTACTTC
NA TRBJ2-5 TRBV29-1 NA CSTSFQETQYF TGCAGCACCAGCTTCCAAGAGACCCAGTACTTC
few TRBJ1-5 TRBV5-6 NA CASSWAGSMQPQHF TGTGCCAGCAGCTGGGCAGGGAGCATGCAGCCCCAGCATTTT